This TCR beta chain was captured by sequencing in a study of blood T cells in healthy people across ages. This clonotype was seen at least ten times. Combining a sample-barcoded 5' primer with a J-beta primer mix, a second PCR ran for roughly 6 to 12 cycles. One entry per CDR3 protein results from TCRdb running MiXCR on the 5' RACE reads. Among under 800,000 distinct CDR3 sequences, about 21% were seen once, and the ten largest hold 3.5% to 4%. The material sequenced was blood. This TCR was recovered from an older man in good health.

In DNA form, the CDR3 reads TGTGCCAGCAGCGTAGACGCTGCGGGAGATAAGGGGGAGACCCAGTACTTC. It encodes CASSVDAAGDKGETQYF. The chain recombines TRBV9 with TRBJ2-5; 7 bases match TRBD2. Germline V CDR1 and CDR2: SGDLS, YYNGEE. V trimming: 0 bases; J trimming: 5 bases; junction bases outside the gene matches: 13. The CDR3 sequence is 17 residues long.